These 16 T cell receptor beta chains came from one sample sequenced in a study of shared clonotypes between healthy human individuals. CD45RO negativity and positive selection for CCR7 defined naive CD8 cells, a population that excluded terminally differentiated effector memory CD45RA+ cells. Produced via immunoSEQ multiplex PCR; TCRdb's table is partial and in-frame only. The repertoire holds approximately 740,000 clones, with 85% to 95% as singletons. Sequenced input: naive CD8+ T cells sorted from blood. These receptors all stem from a young man in good health.

As DNA, the CDR3 is TGTGCCAGCAGTTACTCGTGGACAGGGGAGAGGGGCGAGCAGTACTTC. This gives the protein CASSYSWTGERGEQYF. V gene TRBV6-5 combines with J gene TRBJ2-7; 9 bases match TRBD1. Germline assignment: CDR1 MNHEY and CDR2 SVGAGI. Trimming took 0 bases from V and 6 from J; bases not matched to a gene: 9. The CDR3 spans 16 residues.

The chain recombines TRBV7-9 with TRBJ2-7; no clear D. CDR1 and CDR2 from the germline V gene are SEHNR and FQNEAQ (reference sequence). Trimming left V 5 bases short and J 5 bases short, with 13 bases between. There are 13 residues in the CDR3. In DNA, the CDR3 is TGTGCCAGCAGCCCGGGCCCCTCGGACGAGCAGTACTTC. Its translation is CASSPGPSDEQYF.

The chain couples TRBV9 to TRBJ2-2; 11 positions agree with TRBD1. In germline, CDR1 is SGDLS, CDR2 YYNGEE. The J segment lost 3 bases and the V segment lost 0 bases, leaving 7 bases of the junction unmatched. This CDR3 region has 18 residues. CDR3 region: CASSVGRTGGIDTGELFF. The CDR3 DNA follows: TGTGCCAGCAGCGTAGGGAGGACAGGGGGCATAGACACCGGGGAGCTGTTTTTT.

The V gene is TRBV6-5, the J gene TRBJ2-1, with a weak D call TRBD2 (6 bases). The germline V and J ends were trimmed by 6 bases and 5 bases, with 17 bases remaining between them. Germline V lookup: CDR1 MNHEY, CDR2 SVGAGI. The CDR3 runs to 15 residues. CDR3 sequence reads: CASRPGVPVNNEQFF. The CDR3 nucleotides read TGTGCCAGCAGGCCGGGGGTCCCCGTGAACAATGAGCAGTTCTTC.

In its sample, this clone was seen a few times. V and J are TRBV19 and TRBJ2-2; the D is unclear. The CDR3 covers 16 residues. Germline lookup yields CDR1 LNHDA and CDR2 SQIVND (reference sequence). Trimming pared 2 bases from V and 0 bases from J, leaving 10 bases between. CDR3 DNA sequence: TGTGCCAGTAGTATACCCTCTTACCCGAACACCGGGGAGCTGTTTTTT. It translates to CASSIPSYPNTGELFF.

The chain uses TRBV18 and TRBJ2-2; D is undetermined. Germline CDR1 and CDR2: KGHSH and LQKENI. The CDR3 runs to 11 residues. The V end was cut by 6 bases, the J end by 6 bases, with 5 bases between. The CDR3 DNA sequence: TGTGCCAGCTCGGTATCCGGGGAGCTGTTTTTT. Its translation: CASSVSGELFF. Full variable domain (rest looked up from reference TRBV18 and TRBJ2-2): NAGVMQNPRHLVRRRGQEARLRCSPMKGHSHVYWYRQLPEEGLKFMVYLQKENIIDESGMPKERFSAEFPKEGPSILRIQQVVRGDSAAYFCASSVSGELFFGEGSRLTVL.

The chain employs TRBV27 and TRBJ1-5; D remains ambiguous. This CDR3 has 13 residues. V was trimmed by 6 bases and J by 4 bases, leaving 10 bases between them. From germline, CDR1 is MNHEY and CDR2 SMNVEV (reference sequence). CDR3 sequence (DNA): TGTGCCAGCAGCATTTCGGGGAATCAGCCCCAGCATTTT. Translated: CASSISGNQPQHF.

The genes are TRBV9 and TRBJ1-3; D remains ambiguous. CDR1 SGDLS and CDR2 YYNGEE come from the germline V gene. The CDR3 length is 15 residues. V was cut by 7 bases and J by 0 bases, with 14 bases left in between. CDR3: CASGESASSGNTIYF. In DNA, the CDR3 is TGTGCCAGCGGTGAGTCAGCGAGCTCTGGAAACACCATATATTTT.

The chain uses TRBV27 and TRBJ2-3; no reliable D call. V shed 7 bases and J shed 4 bases, with 12 bases lying between them. Germline V gene sequence: CDR1 MNHEY, CDR2 SMNVEV (reference sequence). The CDR3 extends over 13 amino acids. This CDR3 is CASTTQVPDTQYF. CDR3 nucleotide sequence: TGTGCCAGCACCACTCAGGTTCCAGATACGCAGTATTTT.

J is TRBJ1-2 and V is TRBV15; no clear D. Germline-derived CDR1 and CDR2 are LNHNV and YYDKDF (reference sequence). The CDR3 has 16 residues. With 3 bases removed from V and 2 bases from J, the gap between germline ends came to 16 bases. The CDR3 DNA follows: TGTGCCACCAGCAGTAGCCGGGAGCCACCCAACTATGGCTACACCTTC. Translation: CATSSSREPPNYGYTF.

CDR3 region: CASSQSTGGGETQYF. CDR3 coding DNA: TGCGCCAGCAGTCAATCGACAGGGGGCGGCGAGACCCAGTACTTC. The chain combines TRBV23-1 with TRBJ2-5, with 10 bases that match TRBD1. TRBV23-1 has ORF status, its function being uncertain. The CDR3 loop spans 15 amino acids. V gave up 0 bases and J gave up 5 bases; unmatched junction bases: 3.

The gene calls are TRBV29-1 and TRBJ2-7; 8 bases match TRBD1. The CDR3 extends over 15 amino acids. The V gene end was trimmed by 3 bases and the J gene end by 3 bases; junction bases not matched to a gene: 10. Germline V gives CDR1 SQVTM, CDR2 ANQGSEA. As DNA, the CDR3 is TGCAGCGTTGAGACCGGACAGGGAGCAATCTACGAGCAGTACTTC. It encodes CSVETGQGAIYEQYF.

CDR3 in amino acids: CASSSGTSGETQYF. The CDR3 nucleotides read TGTGCCAGCAGCTCCGGGACTAGCGGAGAGACCCAGTACTTC. V gene TRBV7-9 combines with J gene TRBJ2-5, with 11 bases identical to TRBD2. This CDR3 has 14 residues. V dropped 4 bases and J dropped 4; count of bases not matched to a gene: 2. Germline V CDR1 and CDR2: SEHNR, FQNEAQ (reference sequence).

With respect to this clone: Other nucleotide sequences from this sample produce the same CDR3. The chain has TRBV5-1 and TRBJ2-7; D not resolved. Germline V gene data show CDR1 as SGHRS and CDR2 as YFSETQ. The CDR3 spans 13 residues. V was clipped by 2 bases and J by 1 base, with 7 bases between them. The CDR3 region is CASSLTPSYEQYF. DNA of the CDR3: TGCGCCAGCAGCTTAACACCTTCCTACGAGCAGTACTTC.

This rearrangement joins TRBV27 to TRBJ1-2; 7 bases fit TRBD1. V lost 3 bases and J lost 6; bases outside the gene matches: 19. Germline V lookup: CDR1 MNHEY, CDR2 SMNVEV (reference sequence). The CDR3 length is 18 residues. The CDR3 is CASSLVKGRGTEGNGYTF. The CDR3 region has the DNA TGTGCCAGCAGTTTGGTAAAGGGAAGAGGGACAGAGGGTAATGGCTACACCTTC.

The V gene is TRBV19, the J gene TRBJ2-5, with 8 bases fitting TRBD1. The ends lost 5 bases at V and 3 bases at J; junction bases unmatched: 2. The germline CDR1 and CDR2 sequences are LNHDA and SQIVND (reference sequence). This CDR3 has 13 amino acids. The CDR3 bases are TGTGCCAGTAGTGTGGACAGGGAAGAGACCCAGTACTTC. Translated: CASSVDREETQYF. The variable domain in full, completed from reference TRBV19 and TRBJ2-5, reads DGGITQSPKYLFRKEGQNVTLSCEQNLNHDAMYWYRQDPGQGLRLIYYSQIVNDFQKGDIAEGYSVSREKKESFPLTVTSAQKNPTAFYLCASSVDREETQYFGPGTRLLVL.